This TCR beta chain is from a study of T cell repertoires in cytomegalovirus infection. TCRdb called the reads again in MiXCR, with one record for every CDR3 protein. The data contain 700,000 to 950,000 distinct CDR3 sequences, about 31% of them singletons. About this clonotype: Its antigen is undetermined.

V dropped 4 bases and J dropped 5; count of bases not matched to a gene: 10. The germline V gene encodes CDR1 LGHNA and CDR2 YNFKEQ. This CDR3 is 16 amino acids long. The rearrangement links TRBV4-2 to TRBJ2-2, with 7 bases matching TRBD1. The origin of this receptor is a human donor in good health (CMV status not recorded). Some clones in this sample may be carry-over from other donors' samples. The sequencing here drew on cultured CD8+ T cells from PBMCs, taken from culture after CMV antigen stimulation. CDR3 bases: TGTGCCAGCAGCCCCTATCTGGACAGGTCGACCGGGGAGCTGTTTTTT. Protein sequence: CASSPYLDRSTGELFF.